The clone carrying this T cell receptor beta chain was picked up a small number of times. The data stem from a study of ipilimumab plus nivolumab after autologous stem cell transplantation. Data came from immunoSEQ multiplex PCR; TCRdb stores just in-frame clones and leaves some out. The sample has over 15,000 clones, roughly 80% seen once; the top ten hold 35%. V lost 3 bases to trimming and J lost 6 bases, with 12 bases between them. Germline CDR1 is LNHDA and CDR2 is SQIVND (reference sequence). CDR3 size: 14 residues. The TCR originated in a male donor with diffuse large B-cell lymphoma. The V call is TRBV19, the J call TRBJ1-5; D might be TRBD1 (6 bases). The input for sequencing was PBMCs, taken in a trial of ipilimumab plus nivolumab as post-transplant consolidation. CDR3 amino acids: CASSIGWGAQPQHF. The CDR3 region has the DNA TGTGCCAGTAGTATCGGGTGGGGGGCTCAGCCCCAGCATTTT.